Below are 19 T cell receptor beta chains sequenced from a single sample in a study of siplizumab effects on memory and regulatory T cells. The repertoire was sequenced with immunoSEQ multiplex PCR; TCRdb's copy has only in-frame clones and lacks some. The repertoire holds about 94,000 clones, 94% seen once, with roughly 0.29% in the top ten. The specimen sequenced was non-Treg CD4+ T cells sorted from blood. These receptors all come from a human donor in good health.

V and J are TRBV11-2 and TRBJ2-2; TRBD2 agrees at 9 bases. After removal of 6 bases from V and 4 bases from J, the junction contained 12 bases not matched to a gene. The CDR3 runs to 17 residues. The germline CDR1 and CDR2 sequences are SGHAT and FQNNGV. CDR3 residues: CASSLRRAGGGTGELFF. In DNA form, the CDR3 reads TGTGCCAGCAGTCTAAGAAGAGCGGGGGGTGGCACCGGGGAGCTGTTTTTT. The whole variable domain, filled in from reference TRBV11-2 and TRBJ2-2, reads EAGVAQSPRYKIIEKRQSVAFWCNPISGHATLYWYQQILGQGPKLLIQFQNNGVVDDSQLPKDRFSAERLKGVDSTLKIQPAKLEDSAVYLCASSLRRAGGGTGELFFGEGSRLTVL.

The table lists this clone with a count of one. As DNA, the CDR3 is TGTGCCAGCATCCGCGCAGCGGCCACTGAAGCTTTCTTT. Translating it yields CASIRAAATEAFF. The chain carries TRBV6-1 and TRBJ1-1, with unresolved D. The ends were cut back, 7 bases at V and 4 bases at J, with 13 bases in the middle. The CDR3 is 13 amino acids. The V gene's germline CDR1 is MNHNS and CDR2 SASEGT.

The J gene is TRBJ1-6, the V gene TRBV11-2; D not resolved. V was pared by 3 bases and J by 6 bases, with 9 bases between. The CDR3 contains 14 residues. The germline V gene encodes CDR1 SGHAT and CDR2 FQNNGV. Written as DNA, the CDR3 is TGTGCCAGCAGCTTTGCAGGTACTAATTCACCCCTCCACTTT. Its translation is CASSFAGTNSPLHF.

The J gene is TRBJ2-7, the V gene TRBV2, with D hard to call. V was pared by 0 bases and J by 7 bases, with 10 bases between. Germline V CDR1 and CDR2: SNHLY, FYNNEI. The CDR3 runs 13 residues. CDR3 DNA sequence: TGTGCCAGCAGTGAAGCAGCCCTTAAGGAGCAGTACTTC. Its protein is CASSEAALKEQYF.

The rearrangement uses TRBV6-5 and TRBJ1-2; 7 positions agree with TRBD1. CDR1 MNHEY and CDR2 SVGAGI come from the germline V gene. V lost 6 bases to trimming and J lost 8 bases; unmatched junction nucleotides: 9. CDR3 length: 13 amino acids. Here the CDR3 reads CASRPDRAGGYTF. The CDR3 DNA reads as TGTGCCAGCAGGCCCGACAGGGCCGGGGGCTACACCTTC.

Here the CDR3 DNA reads TGTGCCAGCAGTGAAGCGTGGAGGGCTTCCGGCTACGTCTACGAGCAGTACTTC. Protein product: CASSEAWRASGYVYEQYF. The rearrangement joins TRBV6-1 to TRBJ2-7; TRBD2 is a possible D gene (6 bases). Trimming stripped 0 bases from V and 3 bases from J, with 21 bases between. Germline assignment: CDR1 MNHNS and CDR2 SASEGT. This CDR3 is built from 18 residues.

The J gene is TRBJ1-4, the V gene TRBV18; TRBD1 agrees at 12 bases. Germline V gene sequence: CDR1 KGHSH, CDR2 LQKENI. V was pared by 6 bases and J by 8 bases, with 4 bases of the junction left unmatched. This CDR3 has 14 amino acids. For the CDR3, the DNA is TGTGCCAGCTCGCCCGGGACAGGGGGCGAAAAACTGTTTTTT. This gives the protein CASSPGTGGEKLFF. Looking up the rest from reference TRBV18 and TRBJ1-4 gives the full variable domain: NAGVMQNPRHLVRRRGQEARLRCSPMKGHSHVYWYRQLPEEGLKFMVYLQKENIIDESGMPKERFSAEFPKEGPSILRIQQVVRGDSAAYFCASSPGTGGEKLFFGSGTQLSVL.

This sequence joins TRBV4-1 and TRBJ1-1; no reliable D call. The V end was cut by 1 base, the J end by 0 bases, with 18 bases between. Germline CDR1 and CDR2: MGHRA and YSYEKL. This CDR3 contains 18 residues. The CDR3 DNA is TGCGCCAGCAGCCAAGGCCCCCTAGCGAAGACCGTGAACACTGAAGCTTTCTTT. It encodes CASSQGPLAKTVNTEAFF.

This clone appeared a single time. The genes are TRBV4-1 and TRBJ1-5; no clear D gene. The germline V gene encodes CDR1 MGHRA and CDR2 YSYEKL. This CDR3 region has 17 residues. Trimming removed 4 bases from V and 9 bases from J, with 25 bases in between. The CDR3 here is CASSRVPRGNVLGPQHF. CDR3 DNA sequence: TGCGCCAGCAGCCGCGTCCCGAGAGGGAATGTGTTAGGGCCCCAGCATTTT.

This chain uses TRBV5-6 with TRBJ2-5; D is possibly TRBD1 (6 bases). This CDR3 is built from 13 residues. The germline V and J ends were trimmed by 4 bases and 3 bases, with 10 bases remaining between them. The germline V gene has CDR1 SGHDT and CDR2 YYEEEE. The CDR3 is CASSKGGEETQYF. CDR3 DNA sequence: TGTGCCAGCAGCAAAGGGGGAGAAGAGACCCAGTACTTC.

The CDR3 region is CASSPGAGSYGYTF. In nucleotides, the CDR3 is TGTGCCAGCAGCCCAGGGGCGGGCTCCTATGGCTACACCTTC. The chain joins TRBV9 to TRBJ1-2; D may be TRBD1 (6 bases). Trimming stripped 4 bases from V and 4 bases from J, with 14 bases between. The V gene's germline CDR1 is SGDLS and CDR2 YYNGEE. This CDR3 contains 14 residues. Drawing the rest from reference TRBV9 and TRBJ1-2, the complete variable domain is DSGVTQTPKHLITATGQRVTLRCSPRSGDLSVYWYQQSLDQGLQFLIQYYNGEERAKGNILERFSAQQFPDLHSELNLSSLELGDSALYFCASSPGAGSYGYTFGSGTRLTVV.

Here the CDR3 DNA reads TGTGCCAGCAGCCTCGGGGACAGGGGGCGAGATGAAAAACTGTTTTTT. Translated, it gives CASSLGDRGRDEKLFF. The chain employs TRBV5-6 and TRBJ1-4; 12 positions agree with TRBD1. J was trimmed by 6 bases and V by 4 bases; bases with no gene match: 7. In germline, CDR1 is SGHDT, CDR2 YYEEEE. The CDR3 has 16 residues.

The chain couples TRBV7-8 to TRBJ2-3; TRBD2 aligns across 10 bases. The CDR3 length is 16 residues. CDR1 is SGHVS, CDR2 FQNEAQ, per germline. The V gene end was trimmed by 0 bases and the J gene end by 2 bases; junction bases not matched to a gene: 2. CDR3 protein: CASSLASGRSTDTQYF. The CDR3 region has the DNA TGTGCCAGCAGCTTAGCTAGCGGGAGGTCCACAGATACGCAGTATTTT.

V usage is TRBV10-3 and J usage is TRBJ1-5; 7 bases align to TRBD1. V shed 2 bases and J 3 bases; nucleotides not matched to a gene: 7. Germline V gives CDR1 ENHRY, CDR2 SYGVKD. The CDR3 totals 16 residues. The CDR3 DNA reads TGTGCCATCAGTGAGCCCGGACAGGAATCCAATCAGCCCCAGCATTTT. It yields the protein CAISEPGQESNQPQHF.

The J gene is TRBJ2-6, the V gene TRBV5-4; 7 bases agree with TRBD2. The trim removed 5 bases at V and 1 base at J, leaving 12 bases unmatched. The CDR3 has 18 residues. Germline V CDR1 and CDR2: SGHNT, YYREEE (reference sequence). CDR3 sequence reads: CASSSGEGSSSGANVLTF. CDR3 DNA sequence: TGTGCCAGCAGTTCTGGGGAGGGATCATCTTCTGGGGCCAACGTCCTGACTTTC. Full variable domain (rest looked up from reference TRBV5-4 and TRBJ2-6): ETGVTQSPTHLIKTRGQQVTLRCSSQSGHNTVSWYQQALGQGPQFIFQYYREEENGRGNFPPRFSGLQFPNYSSELNVNALELDDSALYLCASSSGEGSSSGANVLTFGAGSRLTVL.

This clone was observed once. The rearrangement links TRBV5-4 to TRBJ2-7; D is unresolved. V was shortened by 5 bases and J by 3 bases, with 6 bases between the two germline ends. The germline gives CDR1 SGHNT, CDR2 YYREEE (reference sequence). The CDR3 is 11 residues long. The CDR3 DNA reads TGTGCCAGCAGTCTTAACTACGAGCAGTACTTC. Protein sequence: CASSLNYEQYF.

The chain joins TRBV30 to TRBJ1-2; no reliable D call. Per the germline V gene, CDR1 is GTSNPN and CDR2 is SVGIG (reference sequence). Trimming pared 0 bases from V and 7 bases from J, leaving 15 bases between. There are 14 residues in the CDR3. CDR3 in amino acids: CAWSVLVGYSGYTF. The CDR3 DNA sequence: TGTGCCTGGAGTGTACTAGTTGGGTATTCTGGCTACACCTTC.

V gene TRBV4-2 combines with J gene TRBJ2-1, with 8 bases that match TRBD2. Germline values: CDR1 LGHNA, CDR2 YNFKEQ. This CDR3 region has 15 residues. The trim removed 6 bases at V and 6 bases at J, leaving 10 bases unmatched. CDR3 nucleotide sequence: TGTGCCAGCAGGATAGGACTAGCTGCCTCCAATGAGCAGTTCTTC. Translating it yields CASRIGLAASNEQFF.

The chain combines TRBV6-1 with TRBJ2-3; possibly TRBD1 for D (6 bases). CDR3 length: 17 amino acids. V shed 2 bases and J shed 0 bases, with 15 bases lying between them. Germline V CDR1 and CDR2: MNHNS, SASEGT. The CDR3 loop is CASSERTVKSSTDTQYF. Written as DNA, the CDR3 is TGTGCCAGCAGTGAAAGGACAGTTAAGTCTAGCACAGATACGCAGTATTTT.